The rows below give T cell receptor beta chains drawn from one sample of a study of a mutant IDH1 vaccine in newly diagnosed glioma. Their antigens remain unidentified. Only in-frame clones appear in the TCRdb table, and some are missing; sequencing was by immunoSEQ multiplex PCR. In the table there are some 64,000 clones, 80% of which are singletons. Here the sequenced sample was PBMCs, taken from a glioma patient whose treatment included an IDH1 peptide vaccine. All receptors come from a man between 45 and 60 years old with glioma. Both conserved end residues are part of each CDR3.

>TRBV18
CASSPGTTEAFF
>TRBV5-1
CASSGGLAGPETQYF
>TRBV19
CASRGPYNEQFF
>TRBV29-1
CSVEDGSSGLYNEQFF
>TRBV9
CASSGGTRVYNEQFF
>TRBV19
CASRPTSGNTGELFF
>TRBV6-6
CASNHGGLIGNQPQHF
>TRBV6-1
CASSERGGGNQPQHF
>TRBV6-1
CASLRAGNTGELFF
>TRBV7-8
CASSLALTGGLYYGYTF
>TRBV2
CASSWARTDTQYF
>TRBV29-1
CSVSPGTDNQPQHF
>TRBV11-3
CASSFSTGVGTEAFF
>TRBV19
CASGSSFPPQHF
>TRBV5-8
CASSTRDRGFGKLFF
>TRBV11-2
CASSSTAGANVLTF
>TRBV29-1
CSVLVQGGEQYF
>TRBV29-1
CSGTRGGGDYGYTF
>TRBV28
CASTGPGGNQPQHF
>TRBV19
CASQPGGRTGELFF
>TRBV5-6
CASSLRTYEQYF
>TRBV7-8
CASSLDLSYEQYF
>TRBV6-6
CASSPGILTGELFF
>TRBV5-8
CASSPSSGRGETQYF
>TRBV15
CATSTGTSQYF
>TRBV29-1
CSGGDFKSYGYTF
>TRBV6-6
CASRGWAPYGYTF
>TRBV6-5
CASSYLVGETQYF
>TRBV25-1
CASSATGYNEQFF
>TRBV30
CAVNRYQETQYF
>TRBV2
CASRGWTGNTEAFF
>TRBV5-5
CASSGGTTNEKLFF
>TRBV6-1
CATRAGQGAYNEQFF
>TRBV19
CASKVEAGANVLTF
>TRBV14
CASSPEKRGSSYEQYF
>TRBV5-4
CASSLYGTGDEKLFF
>TRBV7-9
CASGSGRSYEQYF
>TRBV9
CASSVGWGSNTEAFF
>TRBV29-1
CSVESPSQSYEQYF
>TRBV10-3
CAIRREPDGYTF
>TRBV6-6
CASSYVAGDYNEQFF
>TRBV14
CASSSDSYEQYF
>TRBV7-9
CASSQGTFLETQYF
>TRBV29-1
CSVESGPYEQYF
>TRBV10-3
CAISAQSGTYEQYF
>TRBV27
CASSSGQRTYEQYF
>TRBV7-2
CASSQPAGGANTGELFF
>TRBV7-9
CASSPPRYYEQYF
>TRBV20-1
CSANYGGYTF
>TRBV19
CASSILGGEQFF
>TRBV4-1
CASTSQPQGTEAFF
>TRBV7-9
CASSSIRPGLAGKRVTQYF
>TRBV7-2
CASRGGGTGMSGANVLTF
>TRBV11-2
CASSLAGALRPQHF
>TRBV5-8
CASSLGPHDTEAFF